These T cell receptor beta chains were read from a single sample in a study of blood T cells in healthy people across ages. TCRdb re-derived calls from the 5' RACE reads in MiXCR, one entry per CDR3 protein. Of roughly 2 million distinct CDR3 sequences in the sample, around 50% are singletons; the top ten hold about 2.1%. Sequencing was performed on blood. These receptor sequences come from a woman in her thirties or forties in good health. CDR3s include the opening cysteine and the closing phenylalanine or tryptophan. A D gene is named only where the DNA matches it firmly. Size is omitted from some rows. Given values are once, few, many or a class for expanded clones.

V gene,D gene,J gene,clone size,CDR3 length,CDR3 protein,CDR3 DNA
TRBV20-1,NA,TRBJ1-6,few,15,CSASRGGEYNSPLHF,TGCAGTGCTAGCAGAGGGGGGGAATATAATTCACCCCTCCACTTT
TRBV6-6,NA,TRBJ1-1,few,14,CASSYGGVNTEAFF,TGTGCCAGCAGTTACGGCGGGGTGAACACTGAAGCTTTCTTT
TRBV28,TRBD1,TRBJ1-2,NA,16,CASSPTGGATDYGYTF,TGTGCCAGCAGTCCGACAGGGGGGGCGACGGACTATGGCTACACCTTC
TRBV6-1,NA,TRBJ1-1,NA,16,CASSLDRIITNTEAFF,TGTGCCAGCAGCTTGGACAGAATTATTACGAACACTGAAGCTTTCTTT
TRBV6-5,NA,TRBJ1-4,few,14,CASSYGQGGEKLFF,TGTGCCAGCAGTTACGGGCAGGGCGGCGAAAAACTGTTTTTT
TRBV7-9,NA,TRBJ2-7,NA,15,CASSLVAGHSYEQYF,TGTGCCAGCAGCTTAGTGGCAGGGCACTCCTACGAGCAGTACTTC
TRBV20-1,TRBD1,TRBJ1-2,NA,12,CSARPGQGAYTF,TGCAGTGCTAGACCTGGACAGGGTGCCTACACCTTC
TRBV2,NA,TRBJ1-2,NA,14,CASSEILSNYGYTF,TGTGCCAGCAGTGAAATCTTGTCTAACTATGGCTACACCTTC
TRBV12-3/TRBV12-4,TRBD2,TRBJ2-5,few,15,CASQPLAGVGETQYF,TGTGCCAGCCAACCCCTAGCGGGGGTGGGGGAGACCCAGTACTTC
TRBV7-9,TRBD1,TRBJ1-1,once,14,CASSQDRGKAEAFF,TGTGCCAGCAGCCAAGACAGGGGAAAGGCTGAAGCTTTCTTT
TRBV2,NA,TRBJ1-4,once,15,CASSFLAGGDEKLFF,TGTGCCAGCAGTTTCCTCGCCGGCGGTGATGAAAAACTGTTTTTT
TRBV4-2,NA,TRBJ2-1,few,16,CASSPPQGSPVKEQFF,TGTGCCAGCAGCCCGCCCCAGGGGAGTCCGGTGAAGGAGCAGTTCTTC
TRBV20-1,NA,TRBJ2-7,NA,12,CSATFLRNEQYF,TGCAGTGCTACCTTTCTTCGGAACGAGCAGTACTTC
TRBV9,TRBD2,TRBJ2-1,NA,15,CASSVVLAGGQEQFF,TGTGCCAGCAGCGTAGTTCTAGCGGGGGGGCAGGAGCAGTTCTTC
TRBV7-9,NA,TRBJ1-6,few,12,CASKQGGSPLHF,TGTGCCAGCAAGCAGGGTGGTTCACCCCTCCACTTT
TRBV20-1,NA,TRBJ2-7,NA,13,CSARWRYSYEQYF,TGCAGTGCTAGGTGGCGGTACTCCTACGAGCAGTACTTC
TRBV15,TRBD1,TRBJ2-1,few,13,CATSVGQNNEQFF,TGTGCCACCAGCGTGGGACAGAACAATGAGCAGTTCTTC
TRBV20-1,TRBD1,TRBJ1-2,NA,14,CSASQGGSHYGYTF,TGCAGTGCTAGCCAGGGGGGGTCCCACTATGGCTACACCTTC
TRBV4-1,NA,TRBJ2-3,NA,16,CASSQSRGYSTDTQYF,TGCGCCAGCAGCCAGAGTAGGGGGTATAGCACAGATACGCAGTATTTT
TRBV5-5,NA,TRBJ1-6,NA,17,CASSLVTGKPGSSPLHF,TGTGCCAGCAGCTTGGTTACCGGGAAGCCTGGCAGTTCACCCCTCCACTTT
TRBV12-3/TRBV12-4,TRBD1,TRBJ1-6,NA,16,CASRYTGGTYNSPPHF,TGTGCCAGCAGATACACAGGGGGCACCTATAATTCACCCCCCCACTTT
TRBV9,TRBD1,TRBJ1-1,NA,12,CASSVRQGEAFF,TGTGCCAGCAGCGTTAGACAGGGAGAAGCTTTCTTT
TRBV7-2,TRBD1,TRBJ2-5,NA,17,CASSLDGTGGRGRTQYF,TGTGCCAGCAGCCTAGACGGGACAGGGGGCAGGGGTAGGACCCAGTACTTC
TRBV5-1,NA,TRBJ2-5,many,12,CASSFRQETQYF,TGTGCCAGCAGCTTTCGGCAAGAGACCCAGTACTTC
TRBV15,NA,TRBJ1-1,NA,15,CATSRGRVMNTEAFF,TGTGCCACCAGCAGAGGGCGAGTCATGAACACTGAAGCTTTCTTT
TRBV6-6,NA,TRBJ1-1,NA,15,CASSASTTGLGRAFF,TGTGCCAGCAGTGCCTCCACGACAGGCTTGGGGAGAGCTTTCTTT
TRBV7-9,TRBD2,TRBJ2-5,NA,17,CASSLGATSGGGETQYF,TGTGCCAGCAGCTTAGGGGCGACTAGCGGGGGCGGAGAGACCCAGTACTTC
TRBV20-1,NA,TRBJ1-2,many,13,CSASAGGSYGYTF,TGCAGTGCTAGCGCAGGAGGTTCCTATGGCTACACCTTC
TRBV6-2/TRBV6-3,NA,TRBJ2-6,NA,15,CASSYGGLGANVLTF,TGTGCCAGCAGTTACGGAGGGCTTGGGGCCAACGTCCTGACTTTC
TRBV6-2/TRBV6-3,TRBD1,TRBJ2-5,NA,14,CASSYVDRKETQYF,TGTGCCAGCAGTTACGTGGACAGGAAAGAGACCCAGTACTTC
TRBV9,TRBD1,TRBJ2-5,NA,16,CASSVANRGPLETQYF,TGTGCCAGCAGCGTAGCTAACAGGGGTCCCCTGGAGACCCAGTACTTC
TRBV20-1,NA,TRBJ1-1,NA,13,CSASEGLNTEAFF,TGCAGTGCTAGCGAGGGCTTGAACACTGAAGCTTTCTTT
TRBV28,TRBD1,TRBJ1-1,NA,12,CASSTGAPEAFF,TGTGCCAGCAGTACAGGGGCCCCTGAAGCTTTCTTT
TRBV29-1,NA,TRBJ1-4,NA,14,CSVGHSATNEKLFF,TGCAGCGTTGGGCACAGCGCAACTAATGAAAAACTGTTTTTT
TRBV6-5,NA,TRBJ1-4,few,14,CASSYSLGREKLFF,TGTGCCAGCAGTTACTCGTTGGGCAGGGAAAAACTGTTTTTT
TRBV25-1,NA,TRBJ1-1,NA,18,CASSDSGTLDAFETEAFF,TGTGCCAGCAGTGACTCCGGGACCCTGGACGCTTTTGAGACTGAAGCTTTCTTT
TRBV9,TRBD1,TRBJ1-6,NA,13,CASNRQGDSPLHF,TGTGCCAGCAATCGACAGGGAGATTCACCCCTCCACTTT
TRBV29-1,NA,TRBJ1-1,few,13,CSVDGWAGEAAFF,TGCAGCGTTGATGGCTGGGCAGGGGAGGCAGCTTTCTTT
TRBV20-1,TRBD1,TRBJ2-5,NA,12,CSARAQGFSLYF,TGCAGTGCTAGGGCACAGGGGTTTAGTCTGTACTTC
TRBV6-5,TRBD1,TRBJ2-1,NA,14,CASRGTDGNNEQFF,TGTGCCAGCAGGGGGACAGATGGGAACAATGAGCAGTTCTTC
TRBV20-1,TRBD2,TRBJ2-5,NA,15,CSARNLAGEVETQYF,TGCAGTGCTAGAAACTTAGCGGGGGAAGTGGAGACCCAGTACTTC
TRBV12-3/TRBV12-4,NA,TRBJ2-5,NA,15,CASSFGGTGRETQYF,TGTGCCAGCAGTTTTGGTGGAACAGGCAGAGAGACCCAGTACTTC
TRBV6-5,NA,TRBJ1-2,NA,16,CASSHDLSFGSYGYTF,TGTGCCAGCAGTCACGATCTCAGCTTCGGGAGCTATGGCTACACCTTC
TRBV19,NA,TRBJ2-1,NA,14,CASSILGPQETQFF,TGTGCCAGTAGTATCTTGGGGCCTCAAGAGACCCAGTTCTTC
TRBV18,NA,TRBJ2-5,few,15,CASSPRTKSQETQYF,TGTGCCAGCTCACCACGGACTAAAAGCCAAGAGACCCAGTACTTC
TRBV7-2,NA,TRBJ2-7,few,15,CASRTSGGLAYEQYF,TGTGCCAGCAGGACCTCAGGGGGGTTGGCTTACGAGCAGTACTTC
TRBV7-9,NA,TRBJ2-5,few,14,CASSSLRQEETQYF,TGTGCCAGCAGCTCCCTTCGACAGGAAGAGACCCAGTACTTC
TRBV29-1,NA,TRBJ2-5,NA,13,CSVEAWTEETQYF,TGCAGCGTTGAGGCATGGACAGAAGAGACCCAGTACTTC
TRBV24-1,NA,TRBJ1-2,few,14,CATSDTSVNYGYTF,TGTGCCACCAGCGATACGTCGGTAAACTATGGCTACACCTTC
TRBV6-5,NA,TRBJ2-7,NA,15,CASSYSGGAGCEQYF,TGTGCCAGCAGTTACTCTGGAGGCGCAGGGTGCGAGCAGTACTTC
TRBV4-2,TRBD2,TRBJ2-1,few,15,CASSQGSVAGAEQFF,TGTGCCAGCAGCCAAGGGTCGGTAGCGGGGGCTGAGCAGTTCTTC
TRBV21-1,NA,TRBJ1-5,NA,16,CASSTRMQGGEQPQHF,TGTGCCAGCAGCACCCGAATGCAGGGGGGAGAACAGCCCCAGCATTTT